The 28 T cell receptor beta chains listed next were all sequenced from one sample in a study of blood T cell repertoires in COVID-19. Sequenced by immunoSEQ multiplex PCR; TCRdb stores in-frame clones only, minus some. Of about 180,000 clones in the sample, about 88% are singletons; the top ten hold 2.5% to 3.5%. The specimen was peripheral blood. Receptors originate from a woman aged 25 to 39 with active or convalescent COVID-19.

V usage is TRBV12-5 and J usage is TRBJ2-2; no clear D gene. The length of the CDR3 is 12 residues. With 6 bases removed from V and 5 bases from J, the gap between germline ends came to 7 bases. Looked up from germline, CDR1 is LGHNT and CDR2 is FRNRAP. The CDR3 DNA follows: TGTGCTAGTGGACCGAGGACCGGGGAGCTGTTTTTT. This translates into CASGPRTGELFF.

This chain uses TRBV4-1 with TRBJ1-2; 9 bases agree with TRBD1. V trimming: 4 bases; J trimming: 3 bases; junction bases outside the gene matches: 3. This CDR3 comprises 14 residues. Per germline, CDR1 MGHRA and CDR2 YSYEKL. The CDR3, as DNA: TGCGCCAGCAGCCCCCGGACAGGGGACTATGGCTACACCTTC. As protein: CASSPRTGDYGYTF.

V gene TRBV5-1 combines with J gene TRBJ1-1; D is undetermined. CDR1 and CDR2 from the germline V gene are SGHRS and YFSETQ. V dropped 4 bases and J dropped 4 bases, with 14 bases sitting between them. This CDR3 comprises 14 residues. For the CDR3, the DNA is TGCGCCAGCAGCGATCCTCGGAGAGGCACTGAAGCTTTCTTT. As protein: CASSDPRRGTEAFF.

This rearrangement joins TRBV19 to TRBJ1-1; 9 nucleotides match TRBD1. The trim removed 6 bases at V and 3 bases at J, leaving 11 bases unmatched. CDR3 length equals 16 residues. Germline CDR1 reads LNHDA; CDR2 reads SQIVND (reference sequence). In nucleotides, the CDR3 is TGTGCCAGTAGCGGGACAGGGCGTGGGGTTGACACTGAAGCTTTCTTT. Residues: CASSGTGRGVDTEAFF. The variable domain in full, completed from reference TRBV19 and TRBJ1-1, reads DGGITQSPKYLFRKEGQNVTLSCEQNLNHDAMYWYRQDPGQGLRLIYYSQIVNDFQKGDIAEGYSVSREKKESFPLTVTSAQKNPTAFYLCASSGTGRGVDTEAFFGQGTRLTVV.

This sequence joins TRBV4-2 and TRBJ2-2, with a weak D call TRBD2 (5 bases). The germline V and J ends were trimmed by 1 base and 1 base, with 16 bases remaining between them. From germline, CDR1 is LGHNA and CDR2 YNFKEQ. The CDR3 has 18 amino acids. CDR3 protein: CASSQAWEPKMNTGELFF. In nucleotides, the CDR3 is TGTGCCAGCAGCCAAGCTTGGGAGCCAAAAATGAACACCGGGGAGCTGTTTTTT.

V and J are TRBV5-1 and TRBJ2-2; a possible D gene is TRBD2 (6 bases). CDR1 and CDR2 (germline): SGHRS, YFSETQ. V shed 2 bases and J shed 2 bases, with 10 bases lying between them. This CDR3 is built from 15 residues. The CDR3 DNA sequence: TGCGCCAGCAGCTTTAGCGGAACTAACACCGGGGAGCTGTTTTTT. This gives the protein CASSFSGTNTGELFF.

This rearrangement joins TRBV6-5 to TRBJ1-1, with D possibly matching TRBD1 (6 bases). The length of the CDR3 is 15 residues. Germline CDR1 and CDR2: MNHEY and SVGAGI. Trimming removed 2 bases from V and 3 bases from J, with 13 bases in between. CDR3 in DNA: TGTGCCAGCAGTTACGGGGGCTCGGGGTACACTGAAGCTTTCTTT. Amino acid sequence: CASSYGGSGYTEAFF.

A note on this clone: The sample holds other DNA sequences that translate to the same CDR3. CDR3 coding DNA: TGTGCCAGTAGTATAGCTGGGACAGGCCCCTACGAGCAGTACTTC. This codes for CASSIAGTGPYEQYF. The chain uses TRBV19 and TRBJ2-7; 8 bases align to TRBD1. J was trimmed by 2 bases and V by 1 base; bases with no gene match: 4. The CDR3 is 15 amino acids. Germline V gives CDR1 LNHDA, CDR2 SQIVND (reference sequence).

In DNA form, the CDR3 reads TGTGCCAGCAGCCCTACTAGCGGCAATGAGCAGTTCTTC. It specifies CASSPTSGNEQFF. The chain couples TRBV27 to TRBJ2-1; 8 positions match TRBD2. J was trimmed by 6 bases and V by 6 bases; bases with no gene match: 4. Germline loops: CDR1 MNHEY, CDR2 SMNVEV (reference sequence). The CDR3 is 13 residues long.

In DNA, the CDR3 is TGTGCCAGCAGTGGGGACAGTTTTTCGCGTCCCACTGAAGCTTTCTTT. Translating it yields CASSGDSFSRPTEAFF. The V call is TRBV6-1, the J call TRBJ1-1, with 7 nucleotides matching TRBD1. CDR1 and CDR2 (germline): MNHNS, SASEGT. V was clipped by 4 bases and J by 4 bases; unmatched bases: 12. The CDR3 contains 16 residues.

V usage is TRBV2 and J usage is TRBJ1-2, with 10 bases lining up with TRBD1. This CDR3 contains 13 residues. Unmatched junction bases numbered 9, after V lost 10 bases and J lost 7 bases. Per the germline V gene, CDR1 is SNHLY and CDR2 is FYNNEI. CDR3 nucleotides: TGTGCCATCCGACAGGGGGCGCGTATTGGCTACACCTTC. Amino acids: CAIRQGARIGYTF.

The rearrangement uses TRBV4-1 and TRBJ2-1, with D possibly matching TRBD1 (5 bases). Germline V gene data show CDR1 as MGHRA and CDR2 as YSYEKL. The CDR3 has 14 residues. Between the trimmed V and J ends, which lost 3 bases and 5 bases, there was a span of 11 bases. As DNA, the CDR3 is TGCGCCAGCAGCCAGTTAGACAGTAACAATGAGCAGTTCTTC. It is translated as CASSQLDSNNEQFF.

This clone was detected only a few times. The chain has TRBV4-2 and TRBJ2-2, with TRBD2 as a possible D gene (6 bases). The CDR3 extends over 16 amino acids. Germline values: CDR1 LGHNA, CDR2 YNFKEQ. V shed 0 bases and J shed 5 bases, with 13 bases lying between them. The CDR3: CASSQDSGTVTGELFF. For the CDR3, the DNA is TGTGCCAGCAGCCAAGATAGTGGGACTGTGACCGGGGAGCTGTTTTTT.

CDR3 sequence: CASSEAPGQGLRGSYEQYF. The CDR3 DNA reads TGTGCCAGCAGCGAAGCCCCGGGACAGGGGTTAAGGGGCTCCTACGAGCAGTACTTC. This rearrangement joins TRBV7-4 to TRBJ2-7; 10 bases are a match to TRBD1. Looked up from germline, CDR1 is SGHVT and CDR2 is SQSDAQ. The CDR3 runs to 19 residues. Losses at the gene ends were 5 bases for V and 0 bases for J; bases not matched to a gene: 16.

The genes are TRBV3-1 (or the pseudogene TRBV3-2) and TRBJ2-4, with D possibly being TRBD2 (5 bases). V was clipped by 0 bases and J by 9 bases, with 9 bases between them. Per germline, CDR1 LGHDT and CDR2 YNNKEL (reference sequence). The CDR3 is made up of 13 amino acids. The CDR3 region is CASSQEEGAIQYF. CDR3 DNA sequence: TGTGCCAGCAGCCAAGAAGAGGGTGCCATTCAGTACTTC.

The V call is TRBV5-1, the J call TRBJ1-1; TRBD1 matches 8 bases. Trimming cost V 4 bases and J 7 bases; bases outside gene matches: 6. This CDR3 is 13 amino acids long. The V gene's germline CDR1 is SGHRS and CDR2 YFSETQ. In DNA form, the CDR3 reads TGCGCCAGCAGCCCGGGGACAGGCCTTGAAGCTTTCTTT. Its translation is CASSPGTGLEAFF.

The rearrangement joins TRBV20-1 to TRBJ2-1, with unresolved D. Trimming took off 3 bases at V and 9 bases at J, with 9 bases between the two ends. Germline CDR1 DFQATT, CDR2 SNEGSKA (reference sequence). CDR3 length: 11 residues. For the CDR3, the DNA is TGCAGTGCTAGCCCGGGTATTGAGCAGTTCTTC. Translation: CSASPGIEQFF.

This clone was observed a few times. A junction end diverges from the germline sequence, so it may reflect a read error. This sequence joins TRBV28 and TRBJ1-5; D gene unclear. This CDR3 spans 17 amino acids. CDR1 is MDHEN, CDR2 SYDVKM, per germline. In nucleotides, the CDR3 is TGTGCCAGCAGCTACCGTTGGTGGAGGTTTGGGTTCGGCGACTTAGTTTTT. Encoded protein: CASSYRWWRFGFGDLVF.

The chain employs TRBV27 and TRBJ2-1; TRBD2 matches 10 bases. Trimming took 6 bases from V and 0 from J; bases not matched to a gene: 8. The CDR3 totals 17 residues. The germline V gene has CDR1 MNHEY and CDR2 SMNVEV (reference sequence). CDR3 coding DNA: TGTGCCAGCAGCGGACTAGCGGATTACAGCTCCTACAATGAGCAGTTCTTC. Its protein product is CASSGLADYSSYNEQFF.

This chain uses TRBV27 with TRBJ2-7; 12 bases line up with TRBD2. V shed 5 bases, J shed 3 bases, and the junction held 5 bases outside the gene matches. The CDR3 is 15 residues long. Germline CDR1 and CDR2: MNHEY and SMNVEV (reference sequence). CDR3 residues: CASSHRLAGDYEQYF. The CDR3 DNA follows: TGTGCCAGCAGTCACAGACTAGCGGGAGACTACGAGCAGTACTTC.

Concerning this clone itself: A junction end diverges from the germline sequence, so it may reflect a read error. Other DNA sequences from this sample encode an identical CDR3 as well. This CDR3 reads CASSRDKLYGYTF. CDR3 nucleotides: TGTGCCAGCAGTCGGGACAAGCTTTATGGCTATACCTTC. The genes are TRBV2 and TRBJ1-2; D might be TRBD1 (6 bases). The CDR3 is made up of 13 amino acids. Germline loops: CDR1 SNHLY, CDR2 FYNNEI.

CDR3 sequence: CATSDSSGRPYNEQFF. The CDR3 coding sequence is TGTGCCACCAGTGATTCTAGCGGGAGGCCCTACAATGAGCAGTTCTTC. V gene TRBV24-1 combines with J gene TRBJ2-1, with 11 bases matching TRBD2. V lost 2 bases to trimming and J lost 2 bases; unmatched junction nucleotides: 1. Germline V lookup: CDR1 KGHDR, CDR2 SFDVKD. The CDR3 has 16 residues.

The genes are TRBV6-1 and TRBJ2-7; 10 nucleotides line up with TRBD2. Germline V CDR1 and CDR2: MNHNS, SASEGT. After removal of 1 base from V and 0 bases from J, the junction contained 3 bases not matched to a gene. The CDR3 contains 16 residues. The CDR3 spells CASSEGTSGYSYEQYF. DNA for the CDR3: TGTGCCAGCAGTGAAGGGACTAGCGGTTACTCCTACGAGCAGTACTTC.

The gene calls are TRBV2 and TRBJ2-1, with 8 bases identical to TRBD2. Germline CDR1 reads SNHLY; CDR2 reads FYNNEI. The junction had 4 bases not matched to a gene; V was cut back by 4 bases and J by 2 bases. The CDR3 has 15 residues. CDR3 nucleotides: TGTGCCAGCAGTGCCCTAGCGGGTCCCTACAATGAGCAGTTCTTC. It yields the protein CASSALAGPYNEQFF.

The chain couples TRBV5-8 to TRBJ1-1, with D unresolved. V was shortened by 4 bases and J by 0 bases, with 13 bases between the two germline ends. This CDR3 is built from 15 residues. CDR1 and CDR2 from the germline V gene are SGHTS and YDEGEE. CDR3 region: CASSGMPGMNTEAFF. CDR3 nucleotides: TGTGCCAGCAGCGGGATGCCGGGGATGAACACTGAAGCTTTCTTT.

This clone has just one count. In the same sample, other DNA sequences code for this CDR3. This rearrangement joins TRBV3-1 (or the pseudogene TRBV3-2) to TRBJ1-2, with a tentative D call TRBD1 (5 bases). The V end was cut by 3 bases, the J end by 4 bases, with 9 bases between. The CDR3 loop spans 13 amino acids. Germline V gene sequence: CDR1 LGHDT, CDR2 YNNKEL (reference sequence). The CDR3 DNA reads TGTGCCAGCAGCCAGGGGCAGAGCTATGGCTACACCTTC. Amino acids: CASSQGQSYGYTF.

The V gene is TRBV3-1 (or the pseudogene TRBV3-2), the J gene TRBJ1-3; possible D gene TRBD1, 6 bases. Per the germline V gene, CDR1 is LGHDT and CDR2 is YNNKEL (reference sequence). The CDR3 runs to 16 residues. Trimming removed 1 base from V and 0 bases from J, with 10 bases in between. As DNA, the CDR3 is TGTGCCAGCAGCCAAGCGGTAGGGGGCTCTGGAAACACCATATATTTT. This gives the protein CASSQAVGGSGNTIYF.

This chain links TRBV6-2 or TRBV6-3 with TRBJ2-1; TRBD2 matches at 11 bases. CDR3 length: 19 amino acids. With 0 bases clipped from V and 0 bases from J, the junction kept 7 bases outside the gene matches. Germline V lookup: CDR1 MNHEY, CDR2 SVGEGT. The CDR3 nucleotides read TGTGCCAGCAGTTACTCGCCTAGCGGGAGGTTTAGCTCCTACAATGAGCAGTTCTTC. Translation gives CASSYSPSGRFSSYNEQFF.